This T cell receptor beta chain comes out of a study of molecular identifiers for immune sequencing clone quantification. TCRdb redid the calling of the PCR reads with MiXCR, one entry per CDR3 protein. Here the sample spans over 550,000 distinct CDR3 sequences, over 25% being singletons. This clonotype has at least ten counts. The CDR3 sequence is 17 residues long. Per germline, CDR1 SGHTA and CDR2 FQGNSA. The V gene lost 0 bases and the J gene lost 4 bases, with 18 bases spanning the gap. The chain employs TRBV7-2 and TRBJ2-5; the D call may be TRBD1 or TRBD2 (6 bases each). The sequenced sample consisted of naive CD8+ T cells from blood, with Jurkat cell RNA spiked in. Subset of the sample: FACS-sorted CD8+CD4-CCR7+CD45RA+ naive T cells. The TCR originated in a human donor in good health. Some libraries in this study had Jurkat cell RNA spiked in. CDR3 nucleotide sequence: TGTGCCAGCAGCTTAGCTCGTTTGGGGGGCTCAGTAGAGACCCAGTACTTC. This sequence encodes CASSLARLGGSVETQYF.